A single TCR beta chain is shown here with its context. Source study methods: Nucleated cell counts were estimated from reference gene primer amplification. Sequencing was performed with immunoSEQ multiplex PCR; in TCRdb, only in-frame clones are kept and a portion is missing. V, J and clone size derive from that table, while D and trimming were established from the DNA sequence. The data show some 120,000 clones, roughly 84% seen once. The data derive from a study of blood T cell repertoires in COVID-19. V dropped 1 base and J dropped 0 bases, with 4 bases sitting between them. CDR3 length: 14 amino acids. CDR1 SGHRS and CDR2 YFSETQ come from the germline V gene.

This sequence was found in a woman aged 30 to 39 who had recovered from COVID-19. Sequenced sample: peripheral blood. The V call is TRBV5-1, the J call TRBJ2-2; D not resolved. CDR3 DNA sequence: TGCGCCAGCAGCTTGCAGGCGAACACCGGGGAGCTGTTTTTT. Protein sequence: CASSLQANTGELFF.